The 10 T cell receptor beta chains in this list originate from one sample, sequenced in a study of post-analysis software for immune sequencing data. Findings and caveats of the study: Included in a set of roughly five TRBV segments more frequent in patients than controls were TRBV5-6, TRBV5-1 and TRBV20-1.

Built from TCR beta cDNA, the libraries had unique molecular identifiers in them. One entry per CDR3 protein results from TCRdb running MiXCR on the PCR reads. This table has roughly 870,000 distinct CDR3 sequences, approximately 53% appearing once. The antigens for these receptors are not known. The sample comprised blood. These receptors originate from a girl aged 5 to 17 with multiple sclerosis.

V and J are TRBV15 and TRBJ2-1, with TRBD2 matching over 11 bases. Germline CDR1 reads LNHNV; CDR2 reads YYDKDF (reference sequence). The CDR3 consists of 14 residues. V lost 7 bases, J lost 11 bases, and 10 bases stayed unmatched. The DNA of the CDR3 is TGTGCCACCACCCCGACTAGCGGGGTAGATAAGCAGTTCTTC. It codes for CATTPTSGVDKQFF.

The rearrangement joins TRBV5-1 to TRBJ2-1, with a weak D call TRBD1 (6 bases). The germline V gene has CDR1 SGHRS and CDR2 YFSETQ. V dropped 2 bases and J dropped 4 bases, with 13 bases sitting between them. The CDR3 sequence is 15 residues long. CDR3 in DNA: TGCGCCAGCAGCTTCTGGACAGATGATTACAATGAGCAGTTCTTC. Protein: CASSFWTDDYNEQFF. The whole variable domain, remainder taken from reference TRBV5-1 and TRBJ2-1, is KAGVTQTPRYLIKTRGQQVTLSCSPISGHRSVSWYQQTPGQGLQFLFEYFSETQRNKGNFPGRFSGRQFSNSRSEMNVSTLELGDSALYLCASSFWTDDYNEQFFGPGTRLTVL.

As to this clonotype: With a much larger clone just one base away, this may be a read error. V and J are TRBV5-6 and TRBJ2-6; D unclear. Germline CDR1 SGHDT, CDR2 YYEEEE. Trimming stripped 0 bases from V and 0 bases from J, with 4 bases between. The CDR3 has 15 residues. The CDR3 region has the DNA TGTGCCAGCAGCTTGGATACCTCTGGGGCCAACGTCCTGACTTTC. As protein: CASSLDTSGANVLTF.

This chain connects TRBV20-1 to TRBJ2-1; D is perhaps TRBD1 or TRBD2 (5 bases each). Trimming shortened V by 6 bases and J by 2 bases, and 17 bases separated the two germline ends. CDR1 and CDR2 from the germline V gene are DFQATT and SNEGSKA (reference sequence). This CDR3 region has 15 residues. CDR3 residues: CSATRGRGAYNEQFF. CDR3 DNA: TGCAGTGCAACTAGGGGTAGGGGCGCCTACAATGAGCAGTTCTTC.

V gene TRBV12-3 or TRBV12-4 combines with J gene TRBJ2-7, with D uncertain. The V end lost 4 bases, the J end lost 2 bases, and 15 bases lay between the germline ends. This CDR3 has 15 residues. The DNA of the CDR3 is TGTGCCAGCAGTTCCCTGACCGGGCCCCCCTACGAGCAGTACTTC. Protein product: CASSSLTGPPYEQYF.

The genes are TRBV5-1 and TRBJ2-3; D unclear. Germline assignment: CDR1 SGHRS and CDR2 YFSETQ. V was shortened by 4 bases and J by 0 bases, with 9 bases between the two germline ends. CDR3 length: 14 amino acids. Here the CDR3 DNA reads TGCGCCAGCAGCCGGGCTCAGAGCACAGATACGCAGTATTTT. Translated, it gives CASSRAQSTDTQYF.

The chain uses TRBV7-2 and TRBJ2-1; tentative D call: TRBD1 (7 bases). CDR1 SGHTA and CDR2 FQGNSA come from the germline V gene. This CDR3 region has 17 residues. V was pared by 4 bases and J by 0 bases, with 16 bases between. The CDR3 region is CASSSLARGSSYNEQFF. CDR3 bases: TGTGCCAGCAGCTCACTAGCCAGGGGGAGCTCCTACAATGAGCAGTTCTTC.

The CDR3 spells CASSLQRGGLYEQYF. The CDR3 nucleotides read TGTGCCAGCAGCTTACAGCGGGGGGGCTTATACGAGCAGTACTTC. This chain joins TRBV7-2 and TRBJ2-5, with 10 bases fitting TRBD2. The J call may be faulty, since TRBJ2-7 better matches the DNA end. CDR1 and CDR2 (germline): SGHTA, FQGNSA. This CDR3 has 15 amino acids.

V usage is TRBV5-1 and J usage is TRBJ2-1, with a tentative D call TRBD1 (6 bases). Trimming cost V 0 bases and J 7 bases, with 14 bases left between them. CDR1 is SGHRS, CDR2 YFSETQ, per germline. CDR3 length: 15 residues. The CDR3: CASSLGTLQGNEQFF. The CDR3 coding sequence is TGCGCCAGCAGCTTGGGGACTCTGCAGGGGAATGAGCAGTTCTTC.

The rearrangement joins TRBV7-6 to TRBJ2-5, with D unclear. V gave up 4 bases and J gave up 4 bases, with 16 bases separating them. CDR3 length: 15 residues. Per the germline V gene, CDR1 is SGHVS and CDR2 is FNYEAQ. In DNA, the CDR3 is TGTGCCAGCAGCTCCAGACCCTATTCTTTAGAGACCCAGTACTTC. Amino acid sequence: CASSSRPYSLETQYF.